This entry lists 26 T cell receptor beta chains sequenced from one sample in a study of blood T cell repertoires in COVID-19. Sequencing used immunoSEQ multiplex PCR; TCRdb keeps in-frame clones, though not all of them. The table includes 150,000 to 180,000 clones, around three quarters detected once. Sequences were obtained from peripheral blood. These receptors all stem from a man at least 80 years old with acute or convalescent COVID-19.

This sequence joins TRBV10-3 and TRBJ1-3, with 12 bases matching TRBD1. CDR3 length: 15 amino acids. Germline CDR1 and CDR2: ENHRY and SYGVKD. With V trimmed by 8 bases and J by 4 bases, 6 bases remained unmatched. CDR3 sequence reads: CAIGSGTGGGNTIYF. The CDR3 nucleotides read TGTGCCATCGGATCCGGGACAGGGGGCGGAAACACCATATATTTT.

This clone has just one count. The chain is built from TRBV5-6 and TRBJ1-1; 7 nucleotides align to TRBD1. This CDR3 is built from 14 residues. Germline lookup yields CDR1 SGHDT and CDR2 YYEEEE. V shed 4 bases and J 1 base; nucleotides not matched to a gene: 4. Here the CDR3 DNA reads TGTGCCAGCAGCCCCGCAGGGGGGAACACTGAAGCTTTCTTT. Translated, it gives CASSPAGGNTEAFF. The variable domain in full, with the rest retrieved from reference TRBV5-6 and TRBJ1-1, is DAGVTQSPTHLIKTRGQQVTLRCSPKSGHDTVSWYQQALGQGPQFIFQYYEEEERQRGNFPDRFSGHQFPNYSSELNVNALLLGDSALYLCASSPAGGNTEAFFGQGTRLTVV.

This clone was seen a handful of times. V usage is TRBV3-1 (or the pseudogene TRBV3-2) and J usage is TRBJ1-2; TRBD1 is a possible D gene (6 bases). The CDR3 has 13 residues. Germline V lookup: CDR1 LGHDT, CDR2 YNNKEL (reference sequence). Trimming stripped 4 bases from V and 0 bases from J, with 6 bases between. CDR3 loop: CASSRQANYGYTF. The DNA of the CDR3 is TGTGCCAGCAGCCGACAGGCTAACTATGGCTACACCTTC.

The chain uses TRBV3-1 (or the pseudogene TRBV3-2) and TRBJ2-7; possible D gene TRBD2, 5 bases. With 7 bases removed from V and 2 bases from J, the gap between germline ends came to 15 bases. This CDR3 is 14 amino acids long. Germline V gene data show CDR1 as LGHDT and CDR2 as YNNKEL (reference sequence). The DNA of the CDR3 is TGTGCCAGCACGCCCGGGGTGGGGACCTACGAGCAGTACTTC. It translates to CASTPGVGTYEQYF.

This chain links TRBV6-1 with TRBJ1-2, with a weak D call TRBD1 (6 bases). This CDR3 has 13 residues. The V end was cut by 3 bases, the J end by 3 bases, with 8 bases between. CDR1 and CDR2 from the germline V gene are MNHNS and SASEGT. DNA of the CDR3: TGTGCCAGCAGTGAGACAGGTGACTATGGCTACACCTTC. Translation gives CASSETGDYGYTF.

V is TRBV11-3 and J is TRBJ2-3; D perhaps matches TRBD2 (6 bases). V lost 4 bases and J lost 7, with 15 bases in between. Germline loops: CDR1 SGHNT, CDR2 YENEEA. CDR3 length equals 14 residues. This CDR3 reads CASSSSGDRYTQYF. The CDR3 DNA is TGTGCCAGCAGCTCCTCGGGGGACCGCTATACGCAGTATTTT.

This chain connects TRBV10-1 to TRBJ2-3; 8 bases fit TRBD1. Per the germline V gene, CDR1 is WNHNN and CDR2 is SYGVQD (reference sequence). This CDR3 contains 16 residues. The V gene end was trimmed by 6 bases and the J gene end by 5 bases; junction bases not matched to a gene: 13. The DNA of the CDR3 is TGCGCCAGCAGCGAACTCGGGACAGGATTATTAGATACGCAGTATTTT. It encodes CASSELGTGLLDTQYF.

V is TRBV14 and J is TRBJ2-3, with D tentatively TRBD1 (5 bases). The CDR3 runs 16 residues. V lost 4 bases to trimming and J lost 0 bases, with 14 bases between them. The germline gives CDR1 SGHDN, CDR2 FVKESK. CDR3 sequence reads: CASSPLGGASTDTQYF. CDR3 sequence (DNA): TGTGCCAGCAGCCCTCTCGGTGGGGCTAGCACAGATACGCAGTATTTT.

This clone was picked up one time. The CDR3 DNA sequence: TGTGCCAGCAGCCAAGAGAAGGCAGGGGTTGGAAACACCATATATTTT. Protein product: CASSQEKAGVGNTIYF. V gene TRBV4-2 combines with J gene TRBJ1-3, with D perhaps matching TRBD1 (6 bases). This CDR3 has 16 residues. Trimming removed 0 bases at V and 3 bases at J, with 12 bases between. Germline values: CDR1 LGHNA, CDR2 YNFKEQ.

This clone was seen a single time. The genes are TRBV7-9 and TRBJ1-2, with a tentative D call TRBD1 (5 bases). V was shortened by 5 bases and J by 0 bases, with 16 bases between the two germline ends. The V gene's germline CDR1 is SEHNR and CDR2 FQNEAQ (reference sequence). The CDR3 is 16 amino acids. CDR3 nucleotide sequence: TGTGCCAGCAGCCCCTGGGGCAGCCGTTCTAACTATGGCTACACCTTC. Encoded protein: CASSPWGSRSNYGYTF.

The V gene is TRBV30, the J gene TRBJ2-7; D remains ambiguous. The CDR3 runs to 12 residues. Germline V lookup: CDR1 GTSNPN, CDR2 SVGIG (reference sequence). Trimming took 2 bases from V and 0 from J, leaving 5 bases between them. CDR3 sequence (DNA): TGTGCCTGGAGTCCGAGCTCCTACGAGCAGTACTTC. Its translation: CAWSPSSYEQYF.

The V and J genes are TRBV2 and TRBJ2-5; 8 nucleotides agree with TRBD1. CDR1 and CDR2 (germline): SNHLY, FYNNEI. The ends lost 7 bases at V and 5 bases at J; junction bases unmatched: 12. The CDR3 is made up of 15 amino acids. The CDR3 DNA is TGTGCCAGCAACGCCTGGACAGGGCGGCGGGAGACCCAGTACTTC. Its protein product is CASNAWTGRRETQYF.

The chain recombines TRBV30 with TRBJ1-1, with a weak D call TRBD1 (6 bases). Germline V lookup: CDR1 GTSNPN, CDR2 SVGIG (reference sequence). Trimming took off 7 bases at V and 8 bases at J, with 17 bases between the two ends. The CDR3 contains 12 residues. The CDR3 loop reads CAFPDSPPEAFF. CDR3 in DNA: TGTGCCTTCCCGGACAGTCCTCCCGAAGCTTTCTTT.

The chain uses TRBV21-1 and TRBJ2-3; the table names TRBD1, a call not compared with the DNA. TRBV21-1 is assigned pseudogene status. The CDR3 is 16 amino acids. CDR3 residues: CASTKTGHPNTDTQYF. The CDR3 DNA reads as TGTGCCAGCACGAAGACAGGACACCCAAACACAGATACGCAGTATTTT.

This sequence joins TRBV10-3 and TRBJ1-2; D uncertain. The germline gives CDR1 ENHRY, CDR2 SYGVKD. The CDR3 sequence is 12 residues long. The V gene lost 0 bases and the J gene lost 7 bases, with 6 bases spanning the gap. The CDR3 DNA reads TGTGCCATCAGTGAGTCGCAGGCTGGCTACACCTTC. Amino acid sequence: CAISESQAGYTF.

This clone was found once. The rearrangement uses TRBV9 and TRBJ2-2, with a possible D match to TRBD2 (5 bases). Per the germline V gene, CDR1 is SGDLS and CDR2 is YYNGEE. V was shortened by 6 bases and J by 3 bases, with 12 bases between the two germline ends. The CDR3 consists of 14 residues. This CDR3 reads CASKLSGDTGELFF. The CDR3 DNA reads TGTGCCAGCAAGCTCTCCGGGGACACCGGGGAGCTGTTTTTT.

This sequence joins TRBV6-5 and TRBJ2-5; D unclear. CDR1 is MNHEY and CDR2 is SVGAGI in the germline V gene. This CDR3 has 16 amino acids. V lost 4 bases to trimming and J lost 4 bases, with 19 bases between them. The CDR3 DNA reads TGTGCCAGCAGTTTTTTTCCCCCTTGGCTTGGAGAGACCCAGTACTTC. Translated: CASSFFPPWLGETQYF.

The V and J genes are TRBV6-1 and TRBJ2-1; tentative D call: TRBD1 (5 bases). The V end lost 2 bases, the J end lost 10 bases, and 12 bases lay between the germline ends. This CDR3 spans 13 amino acids. Looked up from germline, CDR1 is MNHNS and CDR2 is SASEGT. DNA of the CDR3: TGTGCCAGCAGTGAACAGGGTATCACAGAGCAGTTCTTC. It specifies CASSEQGITEQFF.

J is TRBJ2-2 and V is TRBV7-9, with TRBD1 matching over 7 bases. CDR3 size: 16 residues. The V gene's germline CDR1 is SEHNR and CDR2 FQNEAQ (reference sequence). Germline trimming cut 5 bases from V and 4 bases from J; bases unmatched to any gene: 10. DNA for the CDR3: TGTGCCAGCAGCCGCCGACAGGGCAGTTCCACCGGGGAGCTGTTTTTT. It codes for CASSRRQGSSTGELFF.

A single count supports this clone. The chain has TRBV9 and TRBJ1-2, with D perhaps TRBD1 (6 bases). Looked up from germline, CDR1 is SGDLS and CDR2 is YYNGEE. V shed 4 bases and J shed 0 bases, with 19 bases lying between them. This CDR3 spans 17 amino acids. CDR3 sequence: CASSLTTGGPPNYGYTF. CDR3 DNA sequence: TGTGCCAGCAGCCTCACCACCGGGGGGCCACCTAACTATGGCTACACCTTC.

This clone was seen only once. The V and J genes are TRBV2 and TRBJ2-1; TRBD1 might be the D (6 bases). V lost 5 bases to trimming and J lost 10 bases, with 9 bases between them. Germline V gene lookup returns CDR1 SNHLY and CDR2 FYNNEI. This CDR3 region has 11 residues. CDR3 amino acids: CASSWDTEQFF. The CDR3 bases are TGTGCCAGCAGTTGGGACACCGAGCAGTTCTTC.

V gene TRBV30 combines with J gene TRBJ1-1; a possible D gene is TRBD1 (5 bases). The CDR3 has 11 residues. Germline V gene sequence: CDR1 GTSNPN, CDR2 SVGIG (reference sequence). Trimming cost V 1 base and J 8 bases, with 8 bases left between them. CDR3 region: CAWSGAGEAFF. CDR3 coding DNA: TGTGCCTGGAGTGGGGCAGGGGAAGCTTTCTTT.

Only one count was recorded for this clone. The V call is TRBV18, the J call TRBJ1-5, with D possibly being TRBD1 (6 bases). The CDR3 has 15 residues. Germline loops: CDR1 KGHSH, CDR2 LQKENI. V was clipped by 2 bases and J by 6 bases, with 14 bases between them. This CDR3 reads CASSPIGDTRQPQHF. Written as DNA, the CDR3 is TGTGCCAGCTCACCAATCGGGGACACTCGTCAGCCCCAGCATTTT.

This sequence joins TRBV6-5 and TRBJ1-5; 8 nucleotides match TRBD1. Germline values: CDR1 MNHEY, CDR2 SVGAGI. J lost 5 bases, V lost 6 bases, and 3 bases had no gene match. The CDR3 consists of 13 residues. The DNA of the CDR3 is TGTGCCAGCAGGGGGACAGGCGATCAGCCCCAGCATTTT. Encoded protein: CASRGTGDQPQHF.

J is TRBJ1-6 and V is TRBV12-2; the table's TRBD1 call for D was not verified on the DNA. TRBV12-2 corresponds to a pseudogene. The CDR3 has 17 residues. For the CDR3, the DNA is TGTGCAAGTCGCTTAGACTTTCACAGGGGGCGCGGATCACCCCTCCACTTT. This codes for CASRLDFHRGRGSPLHF.

J is TRBJ1-5 and V is TRBV6-2 or TRBV6-3; possible D gene TRBD1, 5 bases. V lost 5 bases and J 1 base, leaving 15 bases between the germline ends. Germline CDR1 is MNHEY and CDR2 is SVGEGT. The CDR3 loop spans 16 amino acids. The CDR3 DNA is TGTGCCAGCAGTCGCCCCTCGGGGGTGAGCAATCAGCCCCAGCATTTT. Translation: CASSRPSGVSNQPQHF.